This TCR beta chain is drawn from a study of cytomegalovirus exposure and HLA in healthy donors. Primers for the PCR totalled 60 Vbeta and 13 Jbeta. TCRdb's copy holds only in-frame clones and misses some; the assay was immunoSEQ multiplex PCR. The sample records some 140,000 clones, 79% being singletons. V was pared by 4 bases and J by 8 bases, with 11 bases between. Per the germline V gene, CDR1 is MNHNS and CDR2 is SASEGT. This CDR3 region has 12 residues. This sequence was found in a man aged 35-49 years in good health and CMV-seropositive. The rearrangement uses TRBV6-1 and TRBJ1-2; D is unresolved. Sequenced sample: PBMCs. The CDR3 sequence is CASSGYPEGYTF. The CDR3 nucleotides are TGTGCCAGCAGTGGCTACCCGGAGGGCTACACCTTC.